This T cell receptor (beta chain) comes out of a study of T cells after yellow fever vaccination. Regarding the study as a whole: Post-booster repertoires again held most primary-vaccination clones (just under 97% CD4, 75% to 90% CD8). The bulk population could contribute abundant contaminating clonotypes to FACS-sorted repertoires. There was a small share of clonotypes that showed up in both the CD4 and CD8 compartments. The secondary response was weaker but peaked faster, day 5 versus 15.

TCRdb re-derived calls from the 5' RACE reads in MiXCR, one entry per CDR3 protein. The table has hundreds of thousands of distinct CDR3 sequences, about 8.3% seen once; the top ten hold approximately 15%. Germline V CDR1 and CDR2: SGHVS, FQNEAQ. The V gene lost 5 bases and the J gene lost 3 bases, with 14 bases spanning the gap. This CDR3 region has 14 residues. A remark on this clonotype: Its antigen remains unknown.

The chain is built from TRBV7-8 and TRBJ2-7; D is uncertain. The TCR originated in a man aged 18-30 years who received the YFV17D yellow fever vaccine. The sequences come from PBMCs, collected around 45 days after the first yellow fever vaccination. CDR3 protein: CASSIDMGDYEQYF. The DNA of the CDR3 is TGTGCCAGCAGCATTGACATGGGTGACTACGAGCAGTACTTC.